This T cell receptor (beta chain) was documented in a study of blood T cell repertoires in COVID-19. About the study: Samples of COVID-19 (acute and convalescent) were obtained from the United States, Italy and Spain. In each case, the material was cDNA or gDNA derived from T cells, B-cell-depleted T cells, or PBMCs.

This clone occurred many times. Source study methods: Nucleated cell number was recorded as an estimate derived from reference gene primer amplification. Sequencing used immunoSEQ multiplex PCR; TCRdb keeps in-frame clones, though not all of them. The DNA was the basis for D and trimming; V, J and clone size are from that table. The sample carries about 190,000 clones, about 88% recorded once. Germline CDR1 and CDR2: LNHDA and SQIVND (reference sequence). Deletions cut 5 bases from V and 8 bases from J, with 16 bases between. The CDR3 loop spans 14 amino acids. Sequences were obtained from peripheral blood. This chain connects TRBV19 to TRBJ1-3; D not certain. This receptor was taken from a man aged 30-40 years with active or convalescent COVID-19. The CDR3, as DNA: TGTGCCAGTAGTGGAGGTGGAGAGGGTGACACCATATATTTT. It specifies CASSGGGEGDTIYF.